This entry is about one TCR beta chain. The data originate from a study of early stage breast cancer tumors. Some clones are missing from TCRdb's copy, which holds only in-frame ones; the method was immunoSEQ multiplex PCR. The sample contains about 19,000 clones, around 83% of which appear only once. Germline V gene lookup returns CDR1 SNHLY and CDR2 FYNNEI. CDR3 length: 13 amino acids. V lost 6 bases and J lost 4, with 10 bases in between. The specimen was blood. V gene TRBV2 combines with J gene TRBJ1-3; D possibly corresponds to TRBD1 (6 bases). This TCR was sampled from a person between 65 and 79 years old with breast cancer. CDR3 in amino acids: CASSAGTGNTIYF. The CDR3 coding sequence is TGTGCCAGCAGCGCCGGGACAGGAAACACCATATATTTT. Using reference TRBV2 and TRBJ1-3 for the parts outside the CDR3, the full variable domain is EPEVTQTPSHQVTQMGQEVILRCVPISNHLYFYWYRQILGQKVEFLVSFYNNEISEKSEIFDDQFSVERPDGSNFTLKIRSTKLEDSAMYFCASSAGTGNTIYFGEGSWLTVV.